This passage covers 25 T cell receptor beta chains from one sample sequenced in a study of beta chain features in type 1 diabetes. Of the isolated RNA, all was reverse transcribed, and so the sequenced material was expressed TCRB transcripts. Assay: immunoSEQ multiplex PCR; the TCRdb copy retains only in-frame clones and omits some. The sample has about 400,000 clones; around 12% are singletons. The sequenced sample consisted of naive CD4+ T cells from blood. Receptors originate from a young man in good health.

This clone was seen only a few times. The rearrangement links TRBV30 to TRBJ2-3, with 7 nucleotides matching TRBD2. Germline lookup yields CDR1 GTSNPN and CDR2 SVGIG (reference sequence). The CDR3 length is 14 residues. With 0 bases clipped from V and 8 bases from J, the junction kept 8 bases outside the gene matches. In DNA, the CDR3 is TGTGCCTGGAGTGTTGTGGCGGGAGACGGTACGCAGTATTTT. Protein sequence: CAWSVVAGDGTQYF.

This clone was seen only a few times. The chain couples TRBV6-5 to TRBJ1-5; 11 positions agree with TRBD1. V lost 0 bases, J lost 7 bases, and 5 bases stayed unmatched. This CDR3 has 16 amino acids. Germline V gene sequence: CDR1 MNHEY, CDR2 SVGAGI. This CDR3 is CASSYSGTGGSQPQHF. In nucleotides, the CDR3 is TGTGCCAGCAGTTACTCGGGGACAGGGGGGAGCCAGCCCCAGCATTTT.

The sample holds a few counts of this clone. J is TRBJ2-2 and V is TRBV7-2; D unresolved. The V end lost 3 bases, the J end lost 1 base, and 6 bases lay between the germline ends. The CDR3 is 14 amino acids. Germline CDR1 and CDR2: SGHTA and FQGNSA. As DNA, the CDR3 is TGTGCCAGCAGCTTGAACTGGAACACCGGGGAGCTGTTTTTT. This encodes CASSLNWNTGELFF.

CDR3 amino acids: CASSSGLTNQPQHF. CDR3 nucleotide sequence: TGTGCCAGCAGCTCTGGACTGACAAATCAGCCCCAGCATTTT. The V call is TRBV7-2, the J call TRBJ1-5; the D is unclear. Trimming cost V 4 bases and J 4 bases, with 11 bases left between them. Germline V lookup: CDR1 SGHTA, CDR2 FQGNSA. The CDR3 is 14 amino acids.

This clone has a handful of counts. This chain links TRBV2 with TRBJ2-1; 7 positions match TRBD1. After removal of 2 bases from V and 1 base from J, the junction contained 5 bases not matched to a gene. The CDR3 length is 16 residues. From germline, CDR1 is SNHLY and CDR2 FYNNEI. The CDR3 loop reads CASSETFRGSYNEQFF. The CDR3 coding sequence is TGTGCCAGCAGTGAAACCTTCAGGGGGTCCTACAATGAGCAGTTCTTC. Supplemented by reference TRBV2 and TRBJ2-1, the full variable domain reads EPEVTQTPSHQVTQMGQEVILRCVPISNHLYFYWYRQILGQKVEFLVSFYNNEISEKSEIFDDQFSVERPDGSNFTLKIRSTKLEDSAMYFCASSETFRGSYNEQFFGPGTRLTVL.

CDR3 protein: CASSRGAGASYEQYF. In nucleotides, the CDR3 is TGTGCCAGCAGCCGTGGGGCGGGGGCTTCCTACGAGCAGTACTTC. The chain is built from TRBV9 and TRBJ2-7; weak D call: TRBD2 (7 bases). CDR3 length: 15 amino acids. V was cut by 4 bases and J by 1 base, with 15 bases left in between. Looked up from germline, CDR1 is SGDLS and CDR2 is YYNGEE. Full variable domain (outside the CDR3, taken from reference TRBV9 and TRBJ2-7): DSGVTQTPKHLITATGQRVTLRCSPRSGDLSVYWYQQSLDQGLQFLIQYYNGEERAKGNILERFSAQQFPDLHSELNLSSLELGDSALYFCASSRGAGASYEQYFGPGTRLTVT.

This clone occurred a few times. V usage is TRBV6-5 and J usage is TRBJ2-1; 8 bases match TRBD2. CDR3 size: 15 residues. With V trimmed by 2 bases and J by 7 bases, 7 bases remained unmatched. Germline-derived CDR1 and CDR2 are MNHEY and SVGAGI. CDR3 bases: TGTGCCAGCAGTTACGGAGGCGGGGGGATAAATGAGCAGTTCTTC. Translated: CASSYGGGGINEQFF.

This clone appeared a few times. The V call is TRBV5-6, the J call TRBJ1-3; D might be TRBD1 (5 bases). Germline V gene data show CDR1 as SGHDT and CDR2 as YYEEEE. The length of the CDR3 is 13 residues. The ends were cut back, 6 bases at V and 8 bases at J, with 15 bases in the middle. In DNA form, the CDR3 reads TGTGCCAGCAACCTGCGCAGGGTAGACACCATATATTTT. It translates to CASNLRRVDTIYF.

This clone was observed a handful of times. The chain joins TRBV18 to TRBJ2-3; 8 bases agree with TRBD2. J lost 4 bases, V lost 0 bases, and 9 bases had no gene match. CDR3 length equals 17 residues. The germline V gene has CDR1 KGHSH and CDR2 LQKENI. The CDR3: CASSPPGLVMSADTQYF. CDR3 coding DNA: TGTGCCAGCTCACCACCGGGACTAGTGATGAGCGCAGATACGCAGTATTTT.

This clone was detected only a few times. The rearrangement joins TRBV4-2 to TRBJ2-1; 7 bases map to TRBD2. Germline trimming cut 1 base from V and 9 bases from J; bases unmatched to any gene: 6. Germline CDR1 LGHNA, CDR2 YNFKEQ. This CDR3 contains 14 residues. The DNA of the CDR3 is TGTGCCAGCAGCCAAGGCCTGACTAGCTCTGAGCAGTTCTTC. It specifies CASSQGLTSSEQFF.

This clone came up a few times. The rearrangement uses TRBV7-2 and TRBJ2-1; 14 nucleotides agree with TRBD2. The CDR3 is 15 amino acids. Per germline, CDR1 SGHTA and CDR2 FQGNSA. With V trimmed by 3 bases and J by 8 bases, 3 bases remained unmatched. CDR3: CASSFGLAGGHEQFF. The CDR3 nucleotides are TGTGCCAGCAGCTTCGGACTAGCGGGAGGCCATGAGCAGTTCTTC.

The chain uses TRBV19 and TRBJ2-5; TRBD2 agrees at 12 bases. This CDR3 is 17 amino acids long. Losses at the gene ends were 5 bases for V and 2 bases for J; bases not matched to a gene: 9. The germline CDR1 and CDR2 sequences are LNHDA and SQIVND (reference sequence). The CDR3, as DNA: TGTGCCAGTAGTCCCCGTGGACTAGCGGGGCCACAAGAGACCCAGTACTTC. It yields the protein CASSPRGLAGPQETQYF.

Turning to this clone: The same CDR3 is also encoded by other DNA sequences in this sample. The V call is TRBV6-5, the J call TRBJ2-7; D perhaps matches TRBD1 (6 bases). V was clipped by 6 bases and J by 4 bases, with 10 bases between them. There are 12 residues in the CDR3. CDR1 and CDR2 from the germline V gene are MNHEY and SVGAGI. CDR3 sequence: CASSRTGYEQYF. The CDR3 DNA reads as TGTGCCAGCAGCCGCACAGGGTACGAGCAGTACTTC.

In nucleotides, the CDR3 is TGTGCTAGTGGTCCTGGACAGGGTGCTTCCGATGAGCAGTTCTTC. This translates into CASGPGQGASDEQFF. V gene TRBV12-5 combines with J gene TRBJ2-1, with TRBD1 matching over 8 bases. Trimming removed 5 bases from V and 8 bases from J; junction bases left unmatched: 11. The CDR3 totals 15 residues. Germline CDR1 reads LGHNT; CDR2 reads FRNRAP.

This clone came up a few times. This CDR3 is CASSPGGGLHDNEQFF. The DNA of the CDR3 is TGTGCCAGCAGCCCGGGGGGGGGTCTACACGACAATGAGCAGTTCTTC. J is TRBJ2-1 and V is TRBV5-4, with 8 bases lining up with TRBD2. V shed 4 bases and J 5 bases; nucleotides not matched to a gene: 11. Germline V gene data show CDR1 as SGHNT and CDR2 as YYREEE (reference sequence). The CDR3 contains 16 residues.

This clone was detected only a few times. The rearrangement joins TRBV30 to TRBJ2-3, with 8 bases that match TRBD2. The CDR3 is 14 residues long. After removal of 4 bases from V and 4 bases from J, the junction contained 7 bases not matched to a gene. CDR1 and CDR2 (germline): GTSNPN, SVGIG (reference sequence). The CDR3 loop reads CAWNPGTRADTQYF. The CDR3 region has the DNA TGTGCCTGGAACCCCGGGACTAGGGCAGATACGCAGTATTTT.

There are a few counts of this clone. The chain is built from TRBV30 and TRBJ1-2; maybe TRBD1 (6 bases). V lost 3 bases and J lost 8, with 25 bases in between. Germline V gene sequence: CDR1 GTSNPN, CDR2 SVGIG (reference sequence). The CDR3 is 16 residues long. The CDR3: CAWSAPGTRFREGYTF. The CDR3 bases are TGTGCCTGGAGCGCACCCGGGACACGTTTTCGAGAAGGCTACACCTTC.

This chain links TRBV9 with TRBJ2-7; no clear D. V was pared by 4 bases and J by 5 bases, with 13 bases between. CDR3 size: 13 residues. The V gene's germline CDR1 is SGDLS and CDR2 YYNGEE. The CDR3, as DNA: TGTGCCAGCAGCTCCAGTCATCGGGACGAGCAGTACTTC. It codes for CASSSSHRDEQYF.

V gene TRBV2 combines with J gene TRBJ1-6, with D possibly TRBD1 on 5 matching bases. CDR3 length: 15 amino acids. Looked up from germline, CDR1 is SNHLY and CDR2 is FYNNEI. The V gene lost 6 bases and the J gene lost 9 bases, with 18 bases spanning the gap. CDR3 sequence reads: CASRVVGVLGSPLHF. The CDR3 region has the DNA TGTGCCAGCAGAGTAGTAGGGGTTTTGGGTTCACCCCTCCACTTT.

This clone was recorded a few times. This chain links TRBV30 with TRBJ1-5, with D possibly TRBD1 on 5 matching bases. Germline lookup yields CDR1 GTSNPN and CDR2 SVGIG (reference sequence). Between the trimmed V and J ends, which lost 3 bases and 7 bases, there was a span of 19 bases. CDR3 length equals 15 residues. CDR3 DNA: TGTGCCTGGAGGTTAAAAGGGGTGGCCGGCCAGCCCCAGCATTTT. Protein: CAWRLKGVAGQPQHF.

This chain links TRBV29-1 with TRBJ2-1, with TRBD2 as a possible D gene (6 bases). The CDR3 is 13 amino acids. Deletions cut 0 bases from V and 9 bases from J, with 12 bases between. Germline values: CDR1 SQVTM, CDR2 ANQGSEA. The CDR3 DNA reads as TGCAGCGTTGAAGAGGTTGTCGGGAGTGAGCAGTTCTTC. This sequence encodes CSVEEVVGSEQFF.

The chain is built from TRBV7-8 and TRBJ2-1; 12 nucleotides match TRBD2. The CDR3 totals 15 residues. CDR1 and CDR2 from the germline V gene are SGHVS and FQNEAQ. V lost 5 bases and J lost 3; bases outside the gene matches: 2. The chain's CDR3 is CASSRTSGNYNEQFF. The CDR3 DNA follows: TGTGCCAGCAGCAGGACTAGCGGGAACTACAATGAGCAGTTCTTC. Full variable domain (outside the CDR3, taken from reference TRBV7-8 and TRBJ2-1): GAGVSQSPRYKVAKRGQDVALRCDPISGHVSLFWYQQALGQGPEFLTYFQNEAQLDKSGLPSDRFFAERPEGSVSTLKIQRTQQEDSAVYLCASSRTSGNYNEQFFGPGTRLTVL.

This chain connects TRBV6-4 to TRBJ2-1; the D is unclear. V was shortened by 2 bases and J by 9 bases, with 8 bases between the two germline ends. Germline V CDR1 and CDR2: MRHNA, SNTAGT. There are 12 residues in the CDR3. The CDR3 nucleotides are TGTGCCAGCAGTGACAACGGCGGTGAGCAGTTCTTC. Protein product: CASSDNGGEQFF.

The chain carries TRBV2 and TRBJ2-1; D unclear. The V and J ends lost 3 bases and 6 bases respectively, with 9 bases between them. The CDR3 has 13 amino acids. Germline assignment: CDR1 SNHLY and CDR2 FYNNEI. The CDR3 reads CASSDHGFNEQFF. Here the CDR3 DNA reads TGTGCCAGCAGTGACCACGGTTTCAATGAGCAGTTCTTC.

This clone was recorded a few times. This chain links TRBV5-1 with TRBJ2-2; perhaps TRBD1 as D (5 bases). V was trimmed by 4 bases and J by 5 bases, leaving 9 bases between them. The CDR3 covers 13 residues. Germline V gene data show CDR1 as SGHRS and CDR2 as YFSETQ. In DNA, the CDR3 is TGCGCCAGCAGCGCAGGGTCTACCGGGGAGCTGTTTTTT. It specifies CASSAGSTGELFF.